The T cell receptor (beta chain) under discussion was sequenced for a study of T cell responses to AZD1222 COVID-19 vaccine. TCRdb's copy holds only in-frame clones and misses some; the assay was immunoSEQ multiplex PCR. Of 85,000 to 95,000 clones listed, 85% to 90% are singletons. The CDR3 has 15 residues. The ends lost 6 bases at V and 3 bases at J; junction bases unmatched: 11. Germline CDR1 and CDR2: MNHEY and SMNVEV (reference sequence). The sequence derives from an adult in good health. Sample: peripheral blood, taken on day 0 of AZD1222 vaccination. The chain links TRBV27 to TRBJ2-7, with 7 bases fitting TRBD1. The CDR3 region is CASRGPGTAVYEQYF. DNA of the CDR3: TGTGCCAGCAGGGGGCCCGGGACAGCTGTCTACGAGCAGTACTTC.